This T cell receptor beta chain was sequenced during a study of T-cell reconstitution after alpha-beta-depleted transplantation in children. Study outcomes and limitations: At around two months after transplant, the alpha-beta T cells were reportedly derived from several hundred expanded clones that came from non-depleted graft cells.

Unique molecular identifiers featured in how the TCRbeta library was prepared. From the PCR reads, TCRdb called clonotypes with MiXCR, one entry per CDR3 protein. Of 600,000 or so distinct CDR3 sequences detected, roughly 24% appear once; the ten largest clones hold 14%. Turning to this clonotype: Its antigen is as yet unknown.

V lost 3 bases and J 8 bases, leaving 13 bases between the germline ends. There are 14 residues in the CDR3. The chain recombines TRBV12-3 or TRBV12-4 with TRBJ1-4, with D possibly being TRBD1 (6 bases). This clonotype was obtained from a boy younger than two who had a stem cell transplant for acute myeloid leukemia, so the T cells may come from the graft donor. Sequencing used PBMCs, mostly from graft donor cells, obtained 360 days after TCRalphabeta/CD19-depleted stem cell transplant. CDR3: CASSLIGGGEKLFF. The CDR3 region has the DNA TGTGCCAGCAGTTTGATAGGCGGGGGCGAAAAACTGTTTTTT.